This T cell receptor (beta chain) was found in a study of T-cell memory formation after mild COVID-19. TCRdb reprocessed the 5' RACE reads via MiXCR and lists one record per CDR3 protein. This sample yields under 110,000 distinct CDR3 sequences, of which around 11% are seen a single time; approximately 30% belongs to the top ten. The CDR3 has 13 amino acids. The germline V gene has CDR1 MGHRA and CDR2 YSYEKL. Trimming removed 4 bases at V and 6 bases at J, with 11 bases between. The specimen sequenced was PBMCs or a T cell subset sorted from them (not recorded which). The clonotype was recovered from an adult woman who had mild COVID-19 (a few samples of this study predate the infection). Cell type and time point are not known. The V call is TRBV4-1, the J call TRBJ2-3; tentatively, D is TRBD1 or TRBD2 (5 bases each). The CDR3 DNA reads as TGCGCCAGCAGCCTCCTCTGGGGGGATACGCAGTATTTT. This gives the protein CASSLLWGDTQYF.